The T cell receptor beta chain described here comes from a study of blood T cell repertoires in COVID-19. Study summary: Collection of acute and convalescent COVID-19 samples took place in the United States, Italy and Spain. T cells, B-cell-depleted T cells, or PBMCs provided the cDNA or gDNA that served as material.

In its sample, this clone was seen once. Original data processing: How many nucleated cells were present was estimated from reference gene primer amplification. TCRdb's copy holds only in-frame clones and misses some; the assay was immunoSEQ multiplex PCR. The DNA gave D and trimming, while V, J and clone size come from that table. The sample includes under 60,000 clones, roughly 83% of them seen just once. CDR1 is SGHDN and CDR2 is FVKESK in the germline V gene. This CDR3 comprises 15 residues. Trimming at V came to 3 bases and at J to 2 bases, leaving 0 bases not matched to a gene. This receptor was taken from a man between 65 and 80 years old with acute or convalescent COVID-19. Sample: peripheral blood. This rearrangement joins TRBV14 to TRBJ2-5, with 13 bases fitting TRBD2. The DNA of the CDR3 is TGTGCCAGCAGCCAGGGACTAGCGGGGCAAGAGACCCAGTACTTC. Its translation: CASSQGLAGQETQYF.